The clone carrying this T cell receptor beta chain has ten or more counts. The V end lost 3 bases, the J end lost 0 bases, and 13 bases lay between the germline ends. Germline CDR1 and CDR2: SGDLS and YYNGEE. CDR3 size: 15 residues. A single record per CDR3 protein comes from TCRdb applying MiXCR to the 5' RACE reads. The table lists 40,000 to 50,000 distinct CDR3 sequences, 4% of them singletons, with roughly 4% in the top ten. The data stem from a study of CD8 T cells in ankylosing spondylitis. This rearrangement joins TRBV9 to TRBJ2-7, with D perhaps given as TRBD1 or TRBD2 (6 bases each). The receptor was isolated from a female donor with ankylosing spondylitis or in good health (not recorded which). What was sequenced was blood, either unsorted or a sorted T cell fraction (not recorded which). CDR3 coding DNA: TGTGCCAGCAGCGCCCGAGGGGGGAGCTCCTACGAGCAGTACTTC. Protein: CASSARGGSSYEQYF.